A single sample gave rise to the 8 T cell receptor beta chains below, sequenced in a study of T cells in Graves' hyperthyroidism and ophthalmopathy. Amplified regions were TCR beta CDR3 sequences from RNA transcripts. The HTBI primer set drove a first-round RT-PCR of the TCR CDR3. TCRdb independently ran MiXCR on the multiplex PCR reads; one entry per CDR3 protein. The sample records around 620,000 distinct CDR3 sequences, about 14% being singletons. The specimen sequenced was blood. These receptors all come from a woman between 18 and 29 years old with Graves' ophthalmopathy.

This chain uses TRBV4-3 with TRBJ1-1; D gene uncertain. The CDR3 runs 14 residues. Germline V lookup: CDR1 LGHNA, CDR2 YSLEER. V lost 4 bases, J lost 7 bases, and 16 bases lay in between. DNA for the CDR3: TGCGCCAGCAGCCTTTCGAGGTTAGACATTGAAGCTTTCTTT. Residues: CASSLSRLDIEAFF.

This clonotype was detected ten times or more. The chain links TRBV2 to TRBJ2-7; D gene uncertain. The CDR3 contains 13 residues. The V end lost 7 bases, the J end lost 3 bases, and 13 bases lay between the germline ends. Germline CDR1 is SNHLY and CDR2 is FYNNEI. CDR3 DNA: TGTGCCAGCACGCTGGCCCTTCTCTACGAGCAGTACTTC. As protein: CASTLALLYEQYF.

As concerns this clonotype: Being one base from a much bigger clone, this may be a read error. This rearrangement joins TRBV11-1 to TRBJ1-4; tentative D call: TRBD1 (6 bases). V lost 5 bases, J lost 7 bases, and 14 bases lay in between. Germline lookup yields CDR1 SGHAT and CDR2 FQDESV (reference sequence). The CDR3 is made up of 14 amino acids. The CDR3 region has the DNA TGTGCCAGCAGCACAGGGATCACCGGTGAAAAACTGTTTTTT. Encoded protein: CASSTGITGEKLFF.

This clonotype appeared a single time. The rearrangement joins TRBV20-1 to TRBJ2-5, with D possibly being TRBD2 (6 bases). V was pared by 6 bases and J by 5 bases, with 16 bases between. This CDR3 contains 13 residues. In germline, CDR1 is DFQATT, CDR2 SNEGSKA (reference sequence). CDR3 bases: TGCAGTGCAGGCGGGGCAGCGAAGGAGACCCAGTACTTC. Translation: CSAGGAAKETQYF.

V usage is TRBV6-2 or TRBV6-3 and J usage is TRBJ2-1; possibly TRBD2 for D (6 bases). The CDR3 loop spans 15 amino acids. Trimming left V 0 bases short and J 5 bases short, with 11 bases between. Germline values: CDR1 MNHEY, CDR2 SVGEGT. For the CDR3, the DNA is TGTGCCAGCAGTTACTCGGCGCTAGCGAACAATGAGCAGTTCTTC. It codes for CASSYSALANNEQFF.

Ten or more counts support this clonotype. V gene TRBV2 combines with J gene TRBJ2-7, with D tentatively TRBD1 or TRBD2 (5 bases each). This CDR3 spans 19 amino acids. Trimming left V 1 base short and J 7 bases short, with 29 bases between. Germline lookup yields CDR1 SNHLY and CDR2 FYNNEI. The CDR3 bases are TGTGCCAGCAGTGAAGGACCCGGGGTTGGAGGCAGGGTAGCTGAAGAGCAGTACTTC. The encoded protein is CASSEGPGVGGRVAEEQYF. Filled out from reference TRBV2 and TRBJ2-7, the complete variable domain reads EPEVTQTPSHQVTQMGQEVILRCVPISNHLYFYWYRQILGQKVEFLVSFYNNEISEKSEIFDDQFSVERPDGSNFTLKIRSTKLEDSAMYFCASSEGPGVGGRVAEEQYFGPGTRLTVT.

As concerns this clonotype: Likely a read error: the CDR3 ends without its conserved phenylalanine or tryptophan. DNA for the CDR3: TGTGCCAGCAGTCCACTAGCGGGAGTGGGCTACGAGCAGTACTCC. Translated: CASSPLAGVGYEQYS. The gene calls are TRBV28 and TRBJ2-7; 11 nucleotides line up with TRBD2. The trim removed 5 bases at V and 3 bases at J, leaving 6 bases unmatched. CDR1 MDHEN and CDR2 SYDVKM come from the germline V gene. CDR3 length equals 15 residues.

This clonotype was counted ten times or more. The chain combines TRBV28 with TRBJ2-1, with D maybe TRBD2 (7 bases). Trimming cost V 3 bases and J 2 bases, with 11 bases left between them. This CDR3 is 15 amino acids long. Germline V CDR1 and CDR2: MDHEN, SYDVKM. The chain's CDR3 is CASSLPGGTYNEQFF. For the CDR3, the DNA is TGTGCCAGCAGTTTGCCGGGGGGCACCTACAATGAGCAGTTCTTC.